This note documents a single TCR beta chain sequence. The use of a sample-barcoded 5' primer and a J-beta primer mix characterized a second PCR of 7 to 11 cycles. TCRdb redid the calling of the 5' RACE reads with MiXCR, one entry per CDR3 protein. The repertoire holds fewer than 900,000 distinct CDR3 sequences, with roughly 45% as singletons. Germline CDR1 is SGHAT and CDR2 is FQNNGV. CDR3 size: 15 residues. This specimen belongs to a study of blood T cells in healthy people across ages. This receptor was taken from a woman aged 55-69 years in good health. Sequenced sample: blood. The rearrangement joins TRBV11-2 to TRBJ2-1; D not certain. The DNA end is a closer match to TRBJ2-7, so the J assignment may be wrong. The CDR3 DNA sequence: TGTGCCAGCAGCTTAACTCCCATCTCCTACAATGAGCAGTACTTC. It encodes CASSLTPISYNEQYF.